The T cell receptor beta chain under discussion was sequenced for a study of spatial heterogeneity in lung cancer. The time point is: sample taken at primary tumor resection. V dropped 5 bases and J dropped 0; count of bases not matched to a gene: 4. This CDR3 contains 16 residues. TCRdb reprocessed the 5' RACE reads via MiXCR and lists one record per CDR3 protein. The sample consists of tens of thousands of distinct CDR3 sequences, approximately 12% of them appearing once. The receptor comes from a male donor with early-stage non-small cell lung cancer. V gene TRBV12-3 or TRBV12-4 combines with J gene TRBJ2-3; 11 bases map to TRBD2. The material was PBMCs, obtained at surgery. The CDR3 DNA is TGTGCCAGCAGTCCAAGACTAGCGGGAAGCACAGATACGCAGTATTTT. Its translation is CASSPRLAGSTDTQYF.